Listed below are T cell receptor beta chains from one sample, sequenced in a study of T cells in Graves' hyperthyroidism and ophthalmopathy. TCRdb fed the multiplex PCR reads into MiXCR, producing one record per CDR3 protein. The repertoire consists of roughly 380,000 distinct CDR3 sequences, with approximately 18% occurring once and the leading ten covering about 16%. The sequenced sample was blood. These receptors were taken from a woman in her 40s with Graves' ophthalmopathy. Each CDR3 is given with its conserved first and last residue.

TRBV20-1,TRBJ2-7,CSARDFSGGQNEQYF
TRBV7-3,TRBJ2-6,CASSLRDGSGRGSGANVLTF
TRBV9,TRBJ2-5,CASSPRLADLETQYF
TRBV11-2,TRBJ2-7,CASSLGDRGYEQYF
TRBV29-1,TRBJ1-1,CSVAHSGSNTEAFF
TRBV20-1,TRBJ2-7,CSAPSGTAGPLYEQYF
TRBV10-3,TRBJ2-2,CAIMGTGNTGELFF
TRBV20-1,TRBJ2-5,CSASTTGAKTQYF
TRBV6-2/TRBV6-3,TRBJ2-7,CASRLAGVEQYF
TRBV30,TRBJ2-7,CAWSGGEQYF
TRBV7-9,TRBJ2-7,CASSHSPPYEQYF
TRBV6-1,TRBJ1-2,CAAMGGFSNYGYTF
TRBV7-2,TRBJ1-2,CASSTRGGSNYGYTF
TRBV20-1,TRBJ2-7,CSARDFASGRPYEQYF
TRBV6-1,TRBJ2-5,CASSQGLGTGEATQYF
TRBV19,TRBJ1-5,CASSSLDVGQYSNQPQHF
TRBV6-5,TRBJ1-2,CASSWAGTADGYTF
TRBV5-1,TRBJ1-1,CATKTGTGENTEAFF
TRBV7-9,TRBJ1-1,CASSLGTHNTEAFF
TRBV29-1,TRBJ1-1,CSVDLGNTEAFF
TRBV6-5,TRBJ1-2,CASSYSGPQGYGYGYTF
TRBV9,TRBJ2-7,CASSVDLANSYEQYF
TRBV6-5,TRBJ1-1,CASSSTGHDTEAFF
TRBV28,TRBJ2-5,CASSPGPLGETQYF
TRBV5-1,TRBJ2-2,CASSLGVPNTGELFF
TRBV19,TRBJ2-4,CASSIVAGNAKNIQYF
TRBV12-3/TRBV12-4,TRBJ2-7,CASSFRTGSYEQYF
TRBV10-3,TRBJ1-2,CAISEERAGTHNYGYTF
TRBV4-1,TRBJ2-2,CASSQEERGTGELFF
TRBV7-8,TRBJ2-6,CASSGRDRVSGANVLTF
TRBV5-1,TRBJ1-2,CASSPGTERTYGYTF
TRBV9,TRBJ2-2,CASSGLAGVSGELFF
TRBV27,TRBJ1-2,CASGDDREAKWRYTF
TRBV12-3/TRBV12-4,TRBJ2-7,CASSFSATDTNYEQYF
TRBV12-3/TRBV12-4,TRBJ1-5,CASSSISINQPQHF
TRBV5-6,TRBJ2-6,CASSLDGTGANVLTF
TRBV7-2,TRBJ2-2,CASSLVASGNTGELFF
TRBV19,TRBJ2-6,CASTSLGRNEYSGANVLTF
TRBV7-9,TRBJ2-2,CASTPSGTNTGELFF
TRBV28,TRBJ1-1,CAILGTANTEAFF
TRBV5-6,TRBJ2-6,CASNPRGPGANVLTF
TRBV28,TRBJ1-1,CASTYQELNTEAFF
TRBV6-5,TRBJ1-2,CASSYWPYRVTIGYTF
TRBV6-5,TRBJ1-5,CASSYGQFNQPQHF
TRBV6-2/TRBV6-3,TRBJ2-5,CASSWQFQETQYF
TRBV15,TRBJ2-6,CATSAPGAGANVLTF
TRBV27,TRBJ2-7,CASSLRGLASYEQYF
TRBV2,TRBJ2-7,CASTRNRAFNEQYF
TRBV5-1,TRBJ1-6,CASSRAGDTYNAPLHF
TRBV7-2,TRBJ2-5,CASSPLGGAGETQYF
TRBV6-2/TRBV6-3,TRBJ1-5,CASSYWGYNQPQHF
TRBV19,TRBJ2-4,CASSQGAGNIQYF
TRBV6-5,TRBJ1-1,CASTHRTGNTEAFF
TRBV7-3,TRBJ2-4,CASSLTIAGGGNIQYF